The rows below give T cell receptor beta chains drawn from one sample of a study of blood T cell repertoires in COVID-19. The method was immunoSEQ multiplex PCR; TCRdb's version includes in-frame clones alone and lacks a portion of them. The data hold fewer than 250,000 clones, with roughly 80% observed a single time. Sequencing input: peripheral blood. Receptors originate from a woman aged 50 to 60 with acute or convalescent COVID-19. The CDR3 runs from the conserved cysteine through the conserved F or W.

v_call	cdr3_aa
TRBV5-4	CASSATVTDTQYF
TRBV2	CASSPGTGGGNTIYF
TRBV12-5	CASGSQGVRNSPLHF
TRBV28	CASSTGGRGYTF
TRBV7-6	CASSLRPNTGELFF
TRBV20-1	CSAPTSGELFF
TRBV14	CASSLRLHGYTF
TRBV5-1	CASSSRAITYEQYF
TRBV19	CASSILSGGARVEQYF
TRBV18	CASSLGTGKGNEQFF
TRBV9	CASSGQVMNTEAFF
TRBV6-5	CASSYREAAYNEQFF
TRBV21-1	CASTGDLMYYEQYF
TRBV28	CASSRGGQGEKLFF
TRBV4-3	CASSQARGLAGGMLF
TRBV5-6	CASSFGAGGGSTDTQYF
TRBV11-3	CASSLGRAGTDTQYF
TRBV6-6	CASSPGTGVKNTEAFF
TRBV4-2	CASSLEDYRPDRYF
TRBV6-5	CASRYTDSSEQFF
TRBV5-1	CASSLAAGGAFPNTGELFF
TRBV2	CASSESDRPNSPLHF
TRBV7-9	CASSFQADQETQYF
TRBV12-3/TRBV12-4	CASSYRGLDEQYF
TRBV30	CAWSVRAQGITLHF
TRBV9	CASSVDGRAFTDTQYF
TRBV18	CASSPPRGSISYTF
TRBV30	CAWNSVVTEAFF
TRBV5-4	CASSPKGLAGRHGELFF
TRBV19	CASSILDRRLNTEAFF
TRBV19	CASSSRAGTDTQYF
TRBV14	CASSHRTRSYNEQFF
TRBV11-2	CASSSWTVSYEQYF